This TCR beta chain was documented in a study of CD8 T cells in ankylosing spondylitis. Study outcomes and limitations: Reactive arthritis synovial fluid and blood were previously reported to contain some motif variants. A TCR beta motif of 7 to 9 highly homologous variants seemed to mark ankylosing spondylitis blood.

The CDR3 contains 18 residues. Per the germline V gene, CDR1 is DFQATT and CDR2 is SNEGSKA (reference sequence). Trimming cost V 6 bases and J 4 bases; bases outside gene matches: 15. This clonotype came up a few times. Its specificity is not known. TCRdb itself ran the 5' RACE reads through MiXCR, one entry per CDR3 protein. The data show around 130,000 distinct CDR3 sequences, approximately 17% seen once. The sequence came from a male donor with ankylosing spondylitis. The gene calls are TRBV20-1 and TRBJ2-1, with 13 bases aligning to TRBD2. The material sequenced was blood, either unsorted or a sorted T cell fraction (not recorded which). The chain's CDR3 is CSAYPRGLAGESYNEQFF. Here the CDR3 DNA reads TGCAGTGCCTACCCCCGAGGACTAGCGGGAGAGAGTTACAATGAGCAGTTCTTC.